The T cell receptor (beta chain) described here comes from a study of T cell clones after liver transplantation. In its sample, this clone was seen once. Its antigen is still unknown. Using immunoSEQ multiplex PCR, the repertoire was profiled, and TCRdb retains in-frame clones only, with some absent. The sample shows about 5,800 clones, approximately 31% of them seen only once. Proliferating CFSE-low MLR cells were sequenced to define alloreactive TCRbeta sequences. The source of this sequence is a human patient who received a liver transplant. Some T cells here may be from the graft donor. Material for sequencing was CD4+ T cells from cultured PBMCs.

DNA of the CDR3: TGTGCCTGGAGTGTTGAGTATTTTTTGAAGGCGGGAGGGCCTTGGGATGTAGATACGCAGTATTTT. It is translated as CAWSVEYFLKAGGPWDVDTQYF. This chain links TRBV30 with TRBJ2-3; 9 bases fit TRBD2. Trimming removed 0 bases from V and 5 bases from J; junction bases left unmatched: 27. The CDR3 consists of 22 residues. Germline V gives CDR1 GTSNPN, CDR2 SVGIG (reference sequence).